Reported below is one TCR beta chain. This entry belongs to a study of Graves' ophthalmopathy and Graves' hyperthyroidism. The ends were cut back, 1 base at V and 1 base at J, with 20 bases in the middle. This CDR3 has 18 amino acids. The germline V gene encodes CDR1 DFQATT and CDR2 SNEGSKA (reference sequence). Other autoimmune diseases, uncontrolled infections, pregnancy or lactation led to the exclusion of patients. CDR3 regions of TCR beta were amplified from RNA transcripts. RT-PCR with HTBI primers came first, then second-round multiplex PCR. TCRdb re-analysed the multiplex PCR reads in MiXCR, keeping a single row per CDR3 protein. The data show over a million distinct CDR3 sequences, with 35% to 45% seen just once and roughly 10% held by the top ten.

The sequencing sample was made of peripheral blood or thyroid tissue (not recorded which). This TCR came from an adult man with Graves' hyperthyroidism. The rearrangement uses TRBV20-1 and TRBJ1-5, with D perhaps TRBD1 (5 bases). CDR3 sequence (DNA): TGCAGTGCTAGAGTGCCGACAGAGGGCGAAGTAAGCAATCAGCCCCAGCATTTT. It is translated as CSARVPTEGEVSNQPQHF.